The clone carrying this TCR beta chain was counted at least ten times. The record originates from a study of T cells in Graves' hyperthyroidism and ophthalmopathy. The ends lost 5 bases at V and 2 bases at J; junction bases unmatched: 12. Germline V gene lookup returns CDR1 MDHEN and CDR2 SYDVKM. The CDR3 totals 18 residues. Patients having uncontrolled infection, another autoimmune disease, pregnancy or lactation were not included. Clinical symptoms, serum thyroxine, TRAb, thyroid ultrasound and orbital computed tomography established diagnosis. Fresh peripheral blood, around 9.3 ml, was the source of the PBMCs. TCR beta CDR3 sequences were amplified from RNA transcripts. The HTBI primer set served for first-round RT-PCR of the TCR CDR3. Via MiXCR, TCRdb re-called the multiplex PCR reads, giving one row per CDR3 protein. The repertoire holds around 600,000 distinct CDR3 sequences, with 13% to 15% as singletons.

The TCR was taken from a woman younger than 30 with Graves' ophthalmopathy. Sequences were obtained from blood. The chain uses TRBV28 and TRBJ2-1; 10 bases align to TRBD1. The CDR3 bases are TGTGCCAGCAGTCACTACTCCGGGACAGGGGTCACCTACAATGAGCAGTTCTTC. Its protein product is CASSHYSGTGVTYNEQFF.